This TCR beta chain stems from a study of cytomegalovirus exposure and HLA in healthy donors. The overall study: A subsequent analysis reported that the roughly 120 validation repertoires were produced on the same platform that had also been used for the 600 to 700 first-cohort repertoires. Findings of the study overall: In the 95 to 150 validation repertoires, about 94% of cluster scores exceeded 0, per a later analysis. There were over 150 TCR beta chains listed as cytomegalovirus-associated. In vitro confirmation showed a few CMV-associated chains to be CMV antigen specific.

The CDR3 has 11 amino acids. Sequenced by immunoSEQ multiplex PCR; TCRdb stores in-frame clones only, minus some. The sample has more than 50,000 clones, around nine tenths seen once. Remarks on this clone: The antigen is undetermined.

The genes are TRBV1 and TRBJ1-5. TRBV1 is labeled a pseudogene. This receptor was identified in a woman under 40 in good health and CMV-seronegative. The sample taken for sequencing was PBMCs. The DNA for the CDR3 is TGCACCAGCAGCCACCGGGGGCCCCAGCATTTT. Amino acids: CTSSHRGPQHF.